A selection of T cell receptor beta chains follows, all from one sample in a study of cytotoxic CD8 clonotypes in ibrutinib-treated CLL. The data were produced by immunoSEQ multiplex PCR, yet TCRdb's version contains in-frame clones alone and is incomplete. The sample lists tens of thousands of clones; more than 60% were seen once. Sequences were derived from PBMCs, sampled after 12 months of ibrutinib treatment. The receptors here all came from a human donor with chronic lymphocytic leukemia. Both conserved end residues are part of each CDR3. A D gene is named only where the DNA matches it firmly. Part of the rows lack a size; the others show once, few, many or a class for expanded clones.

CDR3: CASTTSGLHWGYNEQFF
DNA: TGTGCCAGCACCACTAGCGGCCTTCATTGGGGATACAATGAGCAGTTCTTC
size: few
J: TRBJ2-1
D: TRBD2
length: 17
V: TRBV28

CDR3: CAWAPGGSYEQYF
DNA: TGTGCCTGGGCCCCGGGAGGGAGCTACGAGCAGTACTTC
size: NA
J: TRBJ2-7
D: TRBD2
length: 13
V: TRBV30

CDR3: CASRSDRVGGYGYTF
DNA: TGTGCCAGCAGATCGGACAGGGTCGGCGGGTATGGCTACACCTTC
size: NA
J: TRBJ1-2
D: TRBD1
length: 15
V: TRBV27

CDR3: CASRPPGQGIQAFF
DNA: TGTGCCAGCAGACCGCCGGGACAGGGTATCCAAGCTTTCTTT
size: once
J: TRBJ1-1
D: TRBD1
length: 14
V: TRBV25-1

CDR3: CASSLGGISYEQYF
DNA: TGCGCCAGCAGCTTGGGAGGGATCTCCTACGAGCAGTACTTC
size: NA
J: TRBJ2-7
D: NA
length: 14
V: TRBV5-1

CDR3: CASSLRQGLVTEAFF
DNA: TGTGCCAGCAGCCTCAGACAGGGGTTGGTCACTGAAGCTTTCTTT
size: NA
J: TRBJ1-1
D: TRBD1
length: 15
V: TRBV5-6

CDR3: CASKSGTKQFF
DNA: TGTGCCAGTAAGTCCGGGACGAAGCAGTTCTTC
size: medium-sized
J: TRBJ2-1
D: NA
length: 11
V: TRBV19

CDR3: CASSLPDSYGYTF
DNA: TGTGCCAGCAGCTTACCGGACAGCTATGGCTACACCTTC
size: NA
J: TRBJ1-2
D: NA
length: 13
V: TRBV5-4

CDR3: CASSLSGGLNTEAFF
DNA: TGTGCCAGCAGTTTAAGCGGGGGACTGAACACTGAAGCTTTCTTT
size: NA
J: TRBJ1-1
D: NA
length: 15
V: TRBV27

CDR3: CASSSPKRGSYEQYF
DNA: TGTGCCAGCAGCTCCCCGAAAAGGGGCAGTTACGAGCAGTACTTC
size: few
J: TRBJ2-7
D: NA
length: 15
V: TRBV11-1

CDR3: CASSSHGTAFGQYF
DNA: TGTGCCAGCAGCTCCCACGGGACCGCCTTCGGGCAGTACTTC
size: NA
J: TRBJ2-5
D: NA
length: 14
V: TRBV21-1

CDR3: CASSSRGASSTDTQYF
DNA: TGTGCCAGCAGTTCACGAGGAGCGAGTAGCACAGATACGCAGTATTTT
size: NA
J: TRBJ2-3
D: NA
length: 16
V: TRBV6-5

CDR3: CASLFAGGRSSYNEQFF
DNA: TGTGCCAGCCTCTTCGCCGGCGGGAGGAGCTCCTACAATGAGCAGTTCTTC
size: NA
J: TRBJ2-1
D: TRBD2
length: 17
V: TRBV7-8

CDR3: CASSSGHPGGKYF
DNA: TGTGCCAGTAGTTCGGGACACCCCGGGGGAAAGTACTTC
size: few
J: TRBJ2-7
D: NA
length: 13
V: TRBV19

CDR3: CARGCLGQPQHF
DNA: TGTGCCAGAGGTTGTTTGGGTCAGCCCCAGCATTTT
size: NA
J: TRBJ1-5
D: NA
length: 12
V: TRBV5-6

CDR3: CASSAPGKKPQHF
DNA: TGTGCCAGCAGCGCACCCGGTAAAAAGCCCCAGCATTTT
size: NA
J: TRBJ1-5
D: NA
length: 13
V: TRBV7-2

CDR3: CASSFGWGQGNTEAFF
DNA: TGTGCCAGCAGCTTCGGATGGGGGCAGGGCAACACTGAAGCTTTCTTT
size: NA
J: TRBJ1-1
D: NA
length: 16
V: TRBV5-6

CDR3: CAWSVLYGRAAPAWEQYF
DNA: TGTGCCTGGAGTGTACTTTACGGGAGGGCTGCCCCGGCGTGGGAGCAGTACTTC
size: NA
J: TRBJ2-7
D: TRBD2
length: 18
V: TRBV30

CDR3: CASSTGQAGYGYTF
DNA: TGCGCCAGCAGCACGGGACAGGCCGGCTATGGCTACACCTTC
size: few
J: TRBJ1-2
D: TRBD1
length: 14
V: TRBV5-1

CDR3: CASSLIMNTEAFF
DNA: TGTGCCAGCTCACTAATAATGAACACTGAAGCTTTCTTT
size: NA
J: TRBJ1-1
D: NA
length: 13
V: TRBV18

CDR3: CASSSRTGSNYGYTF
DNA: TGTGCCAGCAGCTCAAGGACAGGTTCTAACTATGGCTACACCTTC
size: NA
J: TRBJ1-2
D: TRBD1
length: 15
V: TRBV7-9

CDR3: CASSRRRVTSSGNTIYF
DNA: TGTGCCAGTAGCCGTAGGCGGGTCACCAGCTCTGGAAACACCATATATTTT
size: NA
J: TRBJ1-3
D: NA
length: 17
V: TRBV19

CDR3: CASSLAPGAGETQYF
DNA: TGTGCCAGCAGCTTAGCGCCGGGGGCAGGAGAGACCCAGTACTTC
size: NA
J: TRBJ2-5
D: NA
length: 15
V: TRBV7-2

CDR3: CASSFPTRGFYNEQFF
DNA: TGTGCCAGCAGCTTTCCCACGCGGGGGTTCTACAATGAGCAGTTCTTC
size: NA
J: TRBJ2-1
D: TRBD2
length: 16
V: TRBV7-6

CDR3: CASSTPSGGAAYGNEQFF
DNA: TGTGCCAGCAGCACCCCTTCCGGGGGGGCCGCCTACGGAAATGAGCAGTTCTTC
size: NA
J: TRBJ2-1
D: TRBD2
length: 18
V: TRBV9

CDR3: CASSFRGIATGELFF
DNA: TGTGCCAGCAGTTTTCGAGGGATTGCTACCGGGGAGCTGTTTTTT
size: NA
J: TRBJ2-2
D: NA
length: 15
V: TRBV28

CDR3: CASSPKGDRAGTQYF
DNA: TGTGCCAGCAGCCCCAAAGGCGACAGGGCAGGGACCCAGTACTTC
size: NA
J: TRBJ2-5
D: TRBD1
length: 15
V: TRBV11-3

CDR3: CASSFRQGPTDTQYF
DNA: TGCGCCAGCAGCTTCCGACAGGGCCCCACAGATACGCAGTATTTT
size: NA
J: TRBJ2-3
D: TRBD1
length: 15
V: TRBV5-1

CDR3: CASSSAYEQYF
DNA: TGTGCCAGCAGCTCCGCCTACGAGCAGTACTTC
size: NA
J: TRBJ2-7
D: NA
length: 11
V: TRBV5-6

CDR3: CASSLGAGDQETQYF
DNA: TGTGCCAGCAGCTTGGGGGCTGGAGACCAAGAGACCCAGTACTTC
size: NA
J: TRBJ2-5
D: NA
length: 15
V: TRBV5-8

CDR3: CASSLTTGTNQPQHF
DNA: TGTGCCAGCAGCTTGACGACAGGGACCAATCAGCCCCAGCATTTT
size: NA
J: TRBJ1-5
D: TRBD1
length: 15
V: TRBV5-5

CDR3: CAISQDHSSTGELFF
DNA: TGTGCCATCAGCCAGGACCACTCTTCCACCGGGGAGCTGTTTTTT
size: NA
J: TRBJ2-2
D: NA
length: 15
V: TRBV10-3

CDR3: CSARDQTEQYF
DNA: TGCAGTGCTAGAGATCAAACAGAGCAGTACTTC
size: NA
J: TRBJ2-7
D: NA
length: 11
V: TRBV20-1

CDR3: CASSPDRVSNQPQHF
DNA: TGTGCCAGCAGTCCGGACAGGGTGTCCAATCAGCCCCAGCATTTT
size: NA
J: TRBJ1-5
D: TRBD1
length: 15
V: TRBV28

CDR3: CAISVRSASTDTQYF
DNA: TGTGCCATCAGTGTCCGTAGCGCTAGCACAGATACGCAGTATTTT
size: NA
J: TRBJ2-3
D: NA
length: 15
V: TRBV10-3

CDR3: CASSLAGVNSKNIQYF
DNA: TGTGCCAGCAGCTTGGCGGGGGTGAACTCCAAAAACATTCAGTACTTC
size: NA
J: TRBJ2-4
D: NA
length: 16
V: TRBV5-4

CDR3: CASSDTGLREQYF
DNA: TGTGCCAGCAGTGATACAGGGTTACGCGAGCAGTACTTC
size: NA
J: TRBJ2-7
D: NA
length: 13
V: TRBV6-6

CDR3: CASSLAGAPNEQFF
DNA: TGTGCCAGCAGCTTAGCGGGAGCCCCCAATGAGCAGTTCTTC
size: once
J: TRBJ2-1
D: NA
length: 14
V: TRBV11-2

CDR3: CASSLDGGYEQYF
DNA: TGCGCCAGCAGCTTGGATGGCGGCTACGAGCAGTACTTC
size: NA
J: TRBJ2-7
D: NA
length: 13
V: TRBV5-1

CDR3: CASSPGLAAYNEQFF
DNA: TGTGCCAGCAGCCCGGGACTAGCGGCCTACAATGAGCAGTTCTTC
size: NA
J: TRBJ2-1
D: TRBD2
length: 15
V: TRBV11-2

CDR3: CASSVRQGTGTDTQYF
DNA: TGCGCCAGCAGCGTAAGACAGGGGACGGGCACAGATACGCAGTATTTT
size: NA
J: TRBJ2-3
D: TRBD1
length: 16
V: TRBV5-1

CDR3: CSAADTEAFF
DNA: TGCAGTGCCGCGGACACTGAAGCTTTCTTT
size: few
J: TRBJ1-1
D: NA
length: 10
V: TRBV20-1

CDR3: CASSSSVLLGVVSGNTIYF
DNA: TGTGCCAGCAGCTCCAGTGTTTTGTTAGGGGTGGTTTCCGGAAACACCATATATTTT
size: many
J: TRBJ1-3
D: NA
length: 19
V: TRBV7-8

CDR3: CASSQDLWGRSGANVLTF
DNA: TGCGCCAGCAGCCAAGATTTGTGGGGCCGGTCTGGGGCCAACGTCCTGACTTTC
size: NA
J: TRBJ2-6
D: NA
length: 18
V: TRBV4-3

CDR3: CASSAGLAGFYEQYF
DNA: TGTGCCAGCAGTGCCGGACTAGCGGGATTCTACGAGCAGTACTTC
size: NA
J: TRBJ2-7
D: TRBD2
length: 15
V: TRBV6-1

CDR3: CAWSVYRSSGNTIYF
DNA: TGTGCCTGGAGTGTTTACAGGAGCTCTGGAAACACCATATATTTT
size: NA
J: TRBJ1-3
D: NA
length: 15
V: TRBV30

CDR3: CSAPSGGPQHF
DNA: TGCAGTGCCCCGTCGGGAGGGCCCCAGCATTTT
size: NA
J: TRBJ1-5
D: NA
length: 11
V: TRBV20-1

CDR3: CSAWESREQFF
DNA: TGCAGTGCGTGGGAGTCCCGGGAGCAGTTCTTC
size: NA
J: TRBJ2-1
D: NA
length: 11
V: TRBV20-1

CDR3: CASSGGRGNTEAFF
DNA: TGCGCCAGCAGTGGGGGGAGGGGGAACACTGAAGCTTTCTTT
size: NA
J: TRBJ1-1
D: NA
length: 14
V: TRBV10-2

CDR3: CASSTGTSDYNEQFF
DNA: TGTGCCAGCAGTACCGGGACTAGCGACTACAATGAGCAGTTCTTC
size: NA
J: TRBJ2-1
D: TRBD2
length: 15
V: TRBV6-4

CDR3: CATHQGGPNTEAFF
DNA: TGTGCCACCCACCAAGGGGGCCCGAACACTGAAGCTTTCTTT
size: NA
J: TRBJ1-1
D: TRBD1
length: 14
V: TRBV10-3

CDR3: CASSLSVEGNTEAFF
DNA: TGTGCCAGCAGTTTGTCAGTAGAGGGTAACACTGAAGCTTTCTTT
size: NA
J: TRBJ1-1
D: NA
length: 15
V: TRBV28

CDR3: CASSLDGANTGELFF
DNA: TGTGCCAGCAGCTTAGACGGTGCGAACACCGGGGAGCTGTTTTTT
size: NA
J: TRBJ2-2
D: NA
length: 15
V: TRBV7-7

CDR3: CASTQRRAAGGYDEQYF
DNA: TGTGCCAGCACCCAGAGGCGGGCAGCGGGAGGTTACGACGAGCAGTACTTC
size: few
J: TRBJ2-7
D: TRBD2
length: 17
V: TRBV7-2

CDR3: CASSLASGRGGVNEQFF
DNA: TGTGCCAGCAGCTTGGCCAGCGGGAGAGGGGGCGTAAATGAGCAGTTCTTC
size: few
J: TRBJ2-1
D: NA
length: 17
V: TRBV5-4

CDR3: CASSLEYYTEAFF
DNA: TGTGCCAGCAGCTTAGAGTACTACACTGAAGCTTTCTTT
size: NA
J: TRBJ1-1
D: NA
length: 13
V: TRBV7-2

CDR3: CAWARDSQETQYF
DNA: TGTGCCTGGGCCAGGGACAGCCAAGAGACCCAGTACTTC
size: NA
J: TRBJ2-5
D: TRBD1
length: 13
V: TRBV30

CDR3: CASSSGPSYEQYF
DNA: TGTGCCAGCAGTTCCGGTCCCTCCTACGAGCAGTACTTC
size: NA
J: TRBJ2-7
D: NA
length: 13
V: TRBV6-1

CDR3: CASSLGTGRFTDTQYF
DNA: TGTGCCAGCAGCTTAGGGACAGGGCGGTTCACAGATACGCAGTATTTT
size: few
J: TRBJ2-3
D: TRBD1
length: 16
V: TRBV11-2

CDR3: CASSTTGDTEAFF
DNA: TGTGCCAGCAGCACGACAGGGGACACTGAAGCTTTCTTT
size: NA
J: TRBJ1-1
D: TRBD1
length: 13
V: TRBV7-6